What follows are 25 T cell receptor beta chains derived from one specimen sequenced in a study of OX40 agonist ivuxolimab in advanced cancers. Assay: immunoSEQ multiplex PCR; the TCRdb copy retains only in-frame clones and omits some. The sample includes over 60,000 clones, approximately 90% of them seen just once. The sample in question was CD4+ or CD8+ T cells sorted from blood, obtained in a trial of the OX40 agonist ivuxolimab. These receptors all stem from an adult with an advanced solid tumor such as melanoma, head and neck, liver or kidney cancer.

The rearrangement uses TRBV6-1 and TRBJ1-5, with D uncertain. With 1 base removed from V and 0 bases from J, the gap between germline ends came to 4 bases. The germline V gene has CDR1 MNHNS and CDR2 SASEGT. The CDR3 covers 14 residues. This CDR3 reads CASSEGISNQPQHF. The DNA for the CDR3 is TGTGCCAGCAGTGAAGGGATTAGCAATCAGCCCCAGCATTTT.

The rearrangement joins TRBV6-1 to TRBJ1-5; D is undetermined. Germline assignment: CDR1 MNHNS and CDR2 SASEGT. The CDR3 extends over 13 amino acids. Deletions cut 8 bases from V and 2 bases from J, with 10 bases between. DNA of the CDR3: TGTGCCAGCTGGAACAGTCGCAATCAGCCCCAGCATTTT. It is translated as CASWNSRNQPQHF.

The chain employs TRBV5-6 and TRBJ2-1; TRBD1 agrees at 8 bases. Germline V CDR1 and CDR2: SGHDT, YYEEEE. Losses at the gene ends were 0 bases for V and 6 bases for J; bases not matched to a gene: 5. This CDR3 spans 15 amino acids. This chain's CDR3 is CASSLVQGASNEQFF. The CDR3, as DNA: TGTGCCAGCAGCTTGGTGCAGGGGGCGTCCAATGAGCAGTTCTTC.

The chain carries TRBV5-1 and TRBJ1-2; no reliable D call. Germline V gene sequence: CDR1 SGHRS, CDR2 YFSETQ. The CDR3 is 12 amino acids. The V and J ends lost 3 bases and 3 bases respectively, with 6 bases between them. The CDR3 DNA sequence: TGCGCCAGCAGCTCCCAAGACTATGGCTACACCTTC. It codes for CASSSQDYGYTF.

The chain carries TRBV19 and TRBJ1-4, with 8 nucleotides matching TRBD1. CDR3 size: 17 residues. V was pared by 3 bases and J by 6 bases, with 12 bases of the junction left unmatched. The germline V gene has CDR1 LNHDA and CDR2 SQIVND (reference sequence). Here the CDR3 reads CASSIGGRRGPDEKLFF. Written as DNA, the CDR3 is TGTGCCAGTAGTATTGGGGGTCGCAGGGGGCCAGATGAAAAACTGTTTTTT.

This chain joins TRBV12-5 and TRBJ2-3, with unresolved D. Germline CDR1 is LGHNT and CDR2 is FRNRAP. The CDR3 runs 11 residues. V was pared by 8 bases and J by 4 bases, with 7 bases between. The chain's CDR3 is CASSGSDTQYF. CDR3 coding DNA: TGTGCTAGTTCGGGTTCAGATACGCAGTATTTT.

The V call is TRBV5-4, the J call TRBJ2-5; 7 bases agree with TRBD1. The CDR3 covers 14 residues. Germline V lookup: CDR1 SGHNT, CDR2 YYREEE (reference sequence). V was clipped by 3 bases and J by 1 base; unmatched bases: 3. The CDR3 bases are TGTGCCAGCAGCTCCAGACAGGGCCAAGAGACCCAGTACTTC. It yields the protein CASSSRQGQETQYF.

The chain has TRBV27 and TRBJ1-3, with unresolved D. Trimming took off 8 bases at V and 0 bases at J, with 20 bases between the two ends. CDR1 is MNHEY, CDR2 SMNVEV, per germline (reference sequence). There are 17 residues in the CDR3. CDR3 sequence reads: CASAHGDGRISGNTIYF. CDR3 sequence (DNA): TGTGCCAGCGCACATGGAGACGGACGGATCTCTGGAAACACCATATATTTT.

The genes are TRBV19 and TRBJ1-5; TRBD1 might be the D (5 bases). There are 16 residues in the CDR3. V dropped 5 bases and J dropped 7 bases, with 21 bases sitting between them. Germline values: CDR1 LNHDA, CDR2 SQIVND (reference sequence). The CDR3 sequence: CASSPRDGSRWQPQHF. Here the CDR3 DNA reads TGTGCCAGTAGTCCCAGGGACGGTTCCAGGTGGCAGCCCCAGCATTTT.

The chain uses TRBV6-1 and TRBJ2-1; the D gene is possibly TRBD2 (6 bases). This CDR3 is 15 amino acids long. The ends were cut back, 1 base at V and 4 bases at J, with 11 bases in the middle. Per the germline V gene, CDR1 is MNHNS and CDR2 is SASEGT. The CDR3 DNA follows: TGTGCCAGCAGTGAAGGGGCGGGGAGGTACAATGAGCAGTTCTTC. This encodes CASSEGAGRYNEQFF.

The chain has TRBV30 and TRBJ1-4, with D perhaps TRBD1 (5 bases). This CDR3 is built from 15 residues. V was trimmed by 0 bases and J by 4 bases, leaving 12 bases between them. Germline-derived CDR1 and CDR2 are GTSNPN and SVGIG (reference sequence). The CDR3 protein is CAWSVPRGNNEKLFF. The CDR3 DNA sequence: TGTGCCTGGAGTGTACCAAGGGGCAATAATGAAAAACTGTTTTTT.

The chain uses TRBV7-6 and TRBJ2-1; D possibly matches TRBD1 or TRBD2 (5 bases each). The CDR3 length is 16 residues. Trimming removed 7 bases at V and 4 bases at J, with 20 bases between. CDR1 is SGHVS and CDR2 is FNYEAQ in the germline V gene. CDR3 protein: CASTEFGGGDYNEQFF. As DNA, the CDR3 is TGTGCCAGCACCGAATTTGGGGGTGGAGATTACAATGAGCAGTTCTTC.

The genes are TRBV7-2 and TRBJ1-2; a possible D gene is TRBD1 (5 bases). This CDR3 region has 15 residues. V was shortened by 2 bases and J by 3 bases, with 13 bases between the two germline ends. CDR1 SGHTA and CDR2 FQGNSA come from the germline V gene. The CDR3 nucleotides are TGTGCCAGCAGCTTATCATACGGAGGGGACTATGGCTACACCTTC. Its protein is CASSLSYGGDYGYTF.

The CDR3: CASSRTHYGDEQYF. In nucleotides, the CDR3 is TGTGCCAGCTCACGGACTCACTACGGGGACGAGCAGTACTTC. This rearrangement joins TRBV18 to TRBJ2-7, with D possibly being TRBD2 (5 bases). Germline CDR1 is KGHSH and CDR2 is LQKENI. The germline V and J ends were trimmed by 4 bases and 5 bases, with 15 bases remaining between them. The CDR3 loop spans 14 amino acids.

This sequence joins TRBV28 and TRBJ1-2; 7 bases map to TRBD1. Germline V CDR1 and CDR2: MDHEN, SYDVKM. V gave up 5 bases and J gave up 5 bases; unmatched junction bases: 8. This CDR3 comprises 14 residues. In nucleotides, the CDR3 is TGTGCCAGCAGTCAAGGACAGGAAGCTTATGGCTACACCTTC. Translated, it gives CASSQGQEAYGYTF.

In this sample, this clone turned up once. The CDR3 DNA is TGTGCCAGCAGTCCAGGGACACTGCAAGAGACCCAGTACTTC. Its translation: CASSPGTLQETQYF. This chain joins TRBV28 and TRBJ2-5, with a possible D match to TRBD1 (6 bases). The CDR3 covers 14 residues. Germline values: CDR1 MDHEN, CDR2 SYDVKM. Between the trimmed V and J ends, which lost 5 bases and 2 bases, there was a span of 12 bases.

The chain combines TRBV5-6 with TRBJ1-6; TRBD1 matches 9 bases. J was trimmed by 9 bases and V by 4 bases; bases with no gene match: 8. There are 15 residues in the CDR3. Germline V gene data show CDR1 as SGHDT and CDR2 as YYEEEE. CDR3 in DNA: TGTGCCAGCAGCACAATTGACAGGGGGATTTCACCCCTCCACTTT. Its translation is CASSTIDRGISPLHF.

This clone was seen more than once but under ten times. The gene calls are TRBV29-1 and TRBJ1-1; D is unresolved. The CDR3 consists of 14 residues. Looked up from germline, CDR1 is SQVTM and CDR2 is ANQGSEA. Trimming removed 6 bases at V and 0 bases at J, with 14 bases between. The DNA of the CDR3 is TGCAGCGTGAGGGAAATAGCTATGAACACTGAAGCTTTCTTT. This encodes CSVREIAMNTEAFF.

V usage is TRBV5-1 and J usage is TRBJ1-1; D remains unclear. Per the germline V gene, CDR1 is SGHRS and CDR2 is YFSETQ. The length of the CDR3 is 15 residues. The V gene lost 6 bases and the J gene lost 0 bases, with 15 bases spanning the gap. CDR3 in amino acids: CASTYPWALNTEAFF. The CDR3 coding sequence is TGCGCCAGCACCTACCCCTGGGCTTTGAACACTGAAGCTTTCTTT.

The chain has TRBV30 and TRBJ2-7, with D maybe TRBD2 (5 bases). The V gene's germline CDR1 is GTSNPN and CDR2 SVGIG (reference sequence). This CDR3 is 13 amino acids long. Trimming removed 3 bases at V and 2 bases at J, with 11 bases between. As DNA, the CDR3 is TGTGCCTGGAGCCTCCCGGGGACCTACGAGCAGTACTTC. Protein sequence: CAWSLPGTYEQYF. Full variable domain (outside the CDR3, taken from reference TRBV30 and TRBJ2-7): SQTIHQWPATLVQPVGSPLSLECTVEGTSNPNLYWYRQAAGRGLQLLFYSVGIGQISSEVPQNLSASRPQDRQFILSSKKLLLSDSGFYLCAWSLPGTYEQYFGPGTRLTVT.

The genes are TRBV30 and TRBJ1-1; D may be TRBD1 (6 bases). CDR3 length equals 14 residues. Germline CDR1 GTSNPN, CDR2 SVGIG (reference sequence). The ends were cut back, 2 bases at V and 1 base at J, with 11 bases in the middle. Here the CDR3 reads CAWSISDRNTEAFF. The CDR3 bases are TGTGCCTGGAGTATATCGGACAGGAACACTGAAGCTTTCTTT.

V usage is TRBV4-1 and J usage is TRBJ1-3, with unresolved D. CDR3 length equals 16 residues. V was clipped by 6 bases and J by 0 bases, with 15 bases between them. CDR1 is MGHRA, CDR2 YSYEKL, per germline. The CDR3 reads CASSVLEGYSGNTIYF. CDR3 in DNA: TGCGCCAGCAGTGTTTTGGAAGGCTACTCTGGAAACACCATATATTTT.

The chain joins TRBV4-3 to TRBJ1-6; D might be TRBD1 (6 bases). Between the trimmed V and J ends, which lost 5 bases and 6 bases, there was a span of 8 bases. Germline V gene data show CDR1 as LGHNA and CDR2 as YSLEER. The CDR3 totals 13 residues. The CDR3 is CASSGTFNSPLHF. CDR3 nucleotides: TGCGCCAGCAGCGGGACATTTAATTCACCCCTCCACTTT.

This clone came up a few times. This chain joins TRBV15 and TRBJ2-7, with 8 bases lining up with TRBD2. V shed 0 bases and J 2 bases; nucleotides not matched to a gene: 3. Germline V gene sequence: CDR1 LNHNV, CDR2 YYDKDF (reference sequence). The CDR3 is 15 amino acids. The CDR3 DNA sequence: TGTGCCACCAGCAGAGATGGACTAGCCCCCTACGAGCAGTACTTC. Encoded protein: CATSRDGLAPYEQYF.

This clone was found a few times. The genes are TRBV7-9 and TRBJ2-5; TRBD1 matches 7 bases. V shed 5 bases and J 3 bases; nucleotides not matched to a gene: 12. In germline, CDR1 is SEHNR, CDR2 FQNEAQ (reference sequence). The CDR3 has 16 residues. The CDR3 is CASSLWGGQVKETQYF. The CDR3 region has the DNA TGTGCCAGCAGCCTCTGGGGCGGACAGGTGAAAGAGACCCAGTACTTC. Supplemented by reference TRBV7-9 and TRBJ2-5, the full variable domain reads DTGVSQNPRHKITKRGQNVTFRCDPISEHNRLYWYRQTLGQGPEFLTYFQNEAQLEKSRLLSDRFSAERPKGSFSTLEIQRTEQGDSAMYLCASSLWGGQVKETQYFGPGTRLLVL.